This section outlines one TCR beta chain sequence together with its context. In the source study's methods: By means of reference gene primer amplification, nucleated cell counts were estimated. TCRdb keeps only in-frame clones here, not all; method: immunoSEQ multiplex PCR. The V and J calls and clone size were taken over from that table, and D and trimming were inferred from the DNA. This table has under 100,000 clones, approximately 92% appearing once. The data were obtained in a study of blood T cell repertoires in COVID-19. Turning to the study itself: T cells, B-cell-depleted T cells, or PBMCs supplied cDNA or gDNA.

Germline lookup yields CDR1 SGHTA and CDR2 FQGNSA. V gave up 2 bases and J gave up 4 bases, with 5 bases separating them. The length of the CDR3 is 12 residues. The source of this sequence is a woman aged 55-70 years with active COVID-19. The sample taken for sequencing was peripheral blood. V gene TRBV7-2 combines with J gene TRBJ2-5, with D unclear. The CDR3 sequence is CASSLNGETQYF. The CDR3 DNA is TGTGCCAGCAGCTTAAACGGAGAGACCCAGTACTTC.